This T cell receptor (beta chain) is from a study of shared clonotypes between healthy human individuals. This clone was detected once. Its antigen is unidentified. Study observations and caveats: Blood alone was sampled, and tissue repertoires likely differ.

Per the germline V gene, CDR1 is GTSNPN and CDR2 is SVGIG (reference sequence). The CDR3 has 17 residues. V was trimmed by 0 bases and J by 4 bases, leaving 21 bases between them. Ten immunoSEQ deep assay plates were used by the authors to sequence unsorted PBMC DNA. Repertoires were generated with immunoSEQ multiplex PCR, while TCRdb's copy carries only in-frame clones and drops some. Found here are 530,000 or so clones, 60% to 80% of them singletons; the top ten hold under 15%. The sample consisted of PBMCs. The rearrangement joins TRBV30 to TRBJ1-1; D is possibly TRBD1 (6 bases). The sequence was obtained from a woman aged 40 to 50 in good health. Some clones in this sample may be carry-over from other donors' samples. The CDR3 sequence: CAWSVLKVGGARTEAFF. In nucleotides, the CDR3 is TGTGCCTGGAGTGTACTAAAGGTTGGGGGGGCGCGCACTGAAGCTTTCTTT.